Listed below are T cell receptor beta chains from one sample, sequenced in a study of shared clonotypes between healthy human individuals. Generated by immunoSEQ multiplex PCR, the TCRdb table keeps only in-frame clones and is missing some. This table holds around 940,000 clones, more than 75% found once. The sample was memory CD4+ T cells sorted from blood. Every receptor here comes from a man younger than 30 in good health. Both conserved end residues are part of each CDR3. D genes are given only for firm matches. Size values are once, few and many counts, or a class for expanded clones, and some rows have none.

TRBV19	once	NA	14	TRBJ2-5	CASSEWGNRETQYF	TGTGCCAGTAGTGAATGGGGGAATAGAGAGACCCAGTACTTC
TRBV6-6	NA	TRBD1	13	TRBJ2-7	CASSYRQGGEQYF	TGTGCCAGCAGTTACCGACAGGGTGGCGAGCAGTACTTC
TRBV27	NA	NA	13	TRBJ1-5	CASSLQTNQPQHF	TGTGCCAGCAGTTTACAGACCAATCAGCCCCAGCATTTT
TRBV4-1	many	NA	14	TRBJ2-1	CASSPPRAGNEQFF	TGCGCCAGCAGCCCCCCACGAGCGGGTAATGAGCAGTTCTTC
TRBV6-5	NA	TRBD2	15	TRBJ2-7	CASSYSASGSYEQYF	TGTGCCAGCAGTTACTCGGCTAGCGGGAGCTACGAGCAGTACTTC
TRBV29-1	NA	NA	12	TRBJ2-5	CSVQEGMETQYF	TGCAGCGTTCAAGAGGGGATGGAGACCCAGTACTTC
TRBV6-5	NA	NA	15	TRBJ1-2	CASTSPTSLTYGYTF	TGTGCCAGCACCTCACCGACTAGCCTGACCTATGGCTACACCTTC
TRBV5-1	few	NA	16	TRBJ2-3	CASSLGSSSSTDTQYF	TGCGCCAGCAGCTTGGGCAGTTCCTCTAGCACAGATACGCAGTATTTT
TRBV30	NA	NA	17	TRBJ1-4	CAWSEAVRGVANEKLFF	TGTGCCTGGAGTGAGGCCGTTCGGGGGGTAGCTAATGAAAAACTGTTTTTT
TRBV5-1	NA	NA	14	TRBJ1-5	CASSLWGADQPQHF	TGCGCCAGCAGCTTGTGGGGGGCTGATCAGCCCCAGCATTTT
TRBV7-2	NA	TRBD2	14	TRBJ2-7	CASSRVAGDYEQYF	TGTGCCAGCAGCCGCGTAGCGGGGGACTACGAGCAGTACTTC
TRBV29-1	once	NA	13	TRBJ1-2	CSVGTMGLYGYTF	TGCAGCGTTGGGACCATGGGATTGTATGGCTACACCTTC
TRBV5-6	few	TRBD2	17	TRBJ2-2	CASCQLAGGPGTGELFF	TGTGCCAGCTGTCAACTAGCGGGAGGGCCGGGCACCGGGGAGCTGTTTTTT
TRBV6-1	NA	TRBD2	14	TRBJ2-1	CASSGRGTTTGQFF	TGTGCCAGCAGTGGACGTGGGACTACCACCGGGCAGTTCTTC
TRBV28	NA	NA	14	TRBJ2-5	CASRRSPARETQYF	TGTGCCAGCAGGCGCTCCCCGGCGAGGGAGACCCAGTACTTC
TRBV4-2	few	TRBD2	18	TRBJ2-5	CASSPELAGGIKRETQYF	TGTGCCAGCAGCCCCGAACTAGCGGGGGGGATAAAGCGGGAGACCCAGTACTTC
TRBV28	NA	NA	14	TRBJ1-2	CASSADMDNYGYTF	TGTGCCAGCAGCGCGGACATGGATAACTATGGCTACACCTTC
TRBV30	many	TRBD1	14	TRBJ1-4	CAWSLGGTNEKLFF	TGTGCCTGGAGTCTAGGGGGCACTAATGAAAAACTGTTTTTT
TRBV6-1	NA	TRBD1	16	TRBJ2-1	CASSVPGQGARGEQFF	TGTGCCAGCAGTGTTCCCGGACAGGGAGCGCGGGGTGAGCAGTTCTTC
TRBV4-1	NA	TRBD1	18	TRBJ1-4	CASSREGARGVQNEKLFF	TGCGCCAGCAGCCGAGAGGGGGCAAGGGGGGTTCAAAATGAAAAACTGTTTTTT
TRBV6-1	NA	NA	12	TRBJ1-3	CASRATGNTIYF	TGTGCCAGCAGGGCTACAGGAAACACCATATATTTT
TRBV4-1	NA	NA	15	TRBJ2-3	CASSQGAYATDTQYF	TGCGCCAGCAGCCAAGGCGCCTACGCCACAGATACGCAGTATTTT
TRBV9	NA	TRBD2	14	TRBJ2-1	CASSRDLAGNEQFF	TGTGCCAGCAGCAGGGACTTAGCGGGCAATGAGCAGTTCTTC
TRBV29-1	once	NA	13	TRBJ1-1	CSAKTPRDTEAFF	TGCAGCGCTAAGACCCCAAGGGACACTGAAGCTTTCTTT
TRBV7-2	once	TRBD1	14	TRBJ2-1	CASSHQTGPDEQFF	TGTGCCAGCAGCCACCAGACAGGGCCCGATGAGCAGTTCTTC
TRBV18	NA	NA	15	TRBJ2-1	CASSPETLGVDEQFF	TGTGCCAGCTCACCGGAAACCCTGGGGGTCGATGAGCAGTTCTTC